This T cell receptor beta chain was sequenced for a study of radiotherapy plus CTLA-4 blockade in lung cancer. V trimming: 6 bases; J trimming: 10 bases; junction bases outside the gene matches: 14. Germline V gives CDR1 MNHEY, CDR2 SMNVEV (reference sequence). The CDR3 has 16 amino acids. This table comes from immunoSEQ multiplex PCR, and its TCRdb copy is limited to in-frame clones, with some not included. The profile shows about 80,000 clones, around nine tenths of them singletons. This receptor was obtained from a human donor with non-small cell lung cancer who had stable disease on radiotherapy plus ipilimumab. Sequences were derived from peripheral blood, sampled from a patient treated with radiotherapy plus ipilimumab. This rearrangement joins TRBV27 to TRBJ1-6; 8 nucleotides align to TRBD1. The DNA of the CDR3 is TGTGCCAGCAGAGTATACAAGACAGGGGCGAGATCACCCCTCCACTTT. This translates into CASRVYKTGARSPLHF.